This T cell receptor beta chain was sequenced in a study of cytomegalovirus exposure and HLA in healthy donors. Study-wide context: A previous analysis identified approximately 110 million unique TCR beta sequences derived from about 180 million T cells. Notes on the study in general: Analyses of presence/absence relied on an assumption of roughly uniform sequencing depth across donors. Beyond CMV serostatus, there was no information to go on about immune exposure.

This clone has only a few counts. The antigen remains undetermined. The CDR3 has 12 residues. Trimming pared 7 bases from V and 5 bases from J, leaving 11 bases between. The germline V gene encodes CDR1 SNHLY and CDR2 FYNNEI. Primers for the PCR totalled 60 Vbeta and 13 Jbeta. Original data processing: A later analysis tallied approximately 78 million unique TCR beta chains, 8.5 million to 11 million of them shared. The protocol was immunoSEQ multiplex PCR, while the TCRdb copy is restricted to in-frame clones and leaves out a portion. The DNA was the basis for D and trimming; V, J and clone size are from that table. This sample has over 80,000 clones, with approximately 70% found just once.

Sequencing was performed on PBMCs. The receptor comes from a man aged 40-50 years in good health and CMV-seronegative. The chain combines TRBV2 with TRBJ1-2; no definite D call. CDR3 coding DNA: TGTGCCAGCAAAACATCGGGGTATGGCTACACCTTC. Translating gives CASKTSGYGYTF.